This T cell receptor (beta chain) derives from a study of cytomegalovirus exposure and HLA in healthy donors. Study context: A subsequent analysis reported that the roughly 130 validation repertoires were produced on the same platform that had also been used for the approximately 700 first-cohort repertoires.

This CDR3 contains 15 residues. CDR1 LNHDA and CDR2 SQIVND come from the germline V gene (reference sequence). V shed 6 bases and J shed 3 bases, with 15 bases lying between them. A remark on this clone: What it binds is not known.

Some clones are missing from TCRdb's copy, which holds only in-frame ones; the method was immunoSEQ multiplex PCR. Of approximately 170,000 clones in the sample, 85% were seen once. Study-level findings and limits: Specific recognition of CMV antigens was confirmed in vitro for three chains (all CMV-associated).

V usage is TRBV19 and J usage is TRBJ1-5; tentative D call: TRBD1 (5 bases). The sequenced sample was PBMCs. The clonotype originates from a man under 40 in good health and CMV-seropositive. This CDR3 reads CASRGPRVINQPQHF. CDR3 nucleotides: TGTGCCAGTAGAGGCCCCAGGGTGATCAATCAGCCCCAGCATTTT. The whole variable domain, filled in from reference TRBV19 and TRBJ1-5, reads DGGITQSPKYLFRKEGQNVTLSCEQNLNHDAMYWYRQDPGQGLRLIYYSQIVNDFQKGDIAEGYSVSREKKESFPLTVTSAQKNPTAFYLCASRGPRVINQPQHFGDGTRLSIL.